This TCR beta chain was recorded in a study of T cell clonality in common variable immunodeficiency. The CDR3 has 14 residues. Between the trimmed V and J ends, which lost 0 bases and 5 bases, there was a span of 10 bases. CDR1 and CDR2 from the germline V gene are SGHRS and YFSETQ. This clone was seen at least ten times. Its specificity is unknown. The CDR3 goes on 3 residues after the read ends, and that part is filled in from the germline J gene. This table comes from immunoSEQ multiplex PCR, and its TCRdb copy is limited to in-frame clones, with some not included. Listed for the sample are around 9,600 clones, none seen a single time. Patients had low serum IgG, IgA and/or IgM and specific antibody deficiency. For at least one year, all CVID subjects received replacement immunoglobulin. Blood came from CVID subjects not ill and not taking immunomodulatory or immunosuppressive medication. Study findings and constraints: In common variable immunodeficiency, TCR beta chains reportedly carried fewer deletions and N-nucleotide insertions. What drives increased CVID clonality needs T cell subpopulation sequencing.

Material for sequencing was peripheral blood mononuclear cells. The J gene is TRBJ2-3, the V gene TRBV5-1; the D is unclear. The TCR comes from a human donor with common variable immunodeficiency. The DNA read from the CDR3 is TGCGCCAGCAGCTTGGGGCAGGTAGAAGATACG. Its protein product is CASSLGQVEDT. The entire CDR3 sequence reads CASSLGQVEDTQYF.